A selection of T cell receptor beta chains follows, all from one sample in a study of T cells expressing NK-cell markers. TCRdb reworked the 5' RACE reads into one entry per CDR3 protein, no DNA. In total, the table holds 300,000 to 500,000 distinct CDR3 sequences. The sample comprised blood T cells: a sorted CD56 or NKG2C T cell subset, CD4+ or CD8+ T cells, or bulk PBMC T cells (not recorded which). The receptors come from a woman between 45 and 65 years old in good health. Each CDR3 is given with its conserved first and last residue. Rows give clone size only sometimes, using once, few, many, or a class for an expanded clone.

size,J,V,CDR3
-,TRBJ1-2,TRBV7-2,CASSLTGGRRGYTF
-,TRBJ2-1,TRBV12-3/TRBV12-4,CASSSGRPSYNEQFF
-,TRBJ2-1,TRBV9,CASSVADSDRGRNNEQFF
-,TRBJ2-3,TRBV5-1,CASSAGGGTQYF
-,TRBJ2-1,TRBV5-1,CASSLNRDSRGLNEQFF
-,TRBJ2-5,TRBV6-4,CASSVGLAGTQYF
-,TRBJ1-4,TRBV12-3/TRBV12-4,CASSQTQGRGKLFF
medium-sized,TRBJ2-1,TRBV29-1,CSVELVNYNEQFF
-,TRBJ1-2,TRBV20-1,CSASDGTGRTGYTF
-,TRBJ2-4,TRBV27,CASTPSLAKNIQYF
-,TRBJ1-5,TRBV24-1,CATSEGGLPQHF
-,TRBJ2-3,TRBV5-6,CASSLVERYTDTQYF
-,TRBJ2-3,TRBV4-2,CASSQDRMTPYTDTQYF
-,TRBJ2-7,TRBV20-1,CSARSGSLHFYEQYF
-,TRBJ2-5,TRBV5-1,CASRDGQGETQYF
-,TRBJ1-5,TRBV20-1,CSARDSTRNQPQHF
-,TRBJ2-2,TRBV7-9,CASRDKGLDPELFF
-,TRBJ2-2,TRBV20-1,CSARRAGAELGGELFF
-,TRBJ2-7,TRBV12-3/TRBV12-4,CASSGGQGRWGEQYF
-,TRBJ2-6,TRBV19,CASSMYSLTGANVLTF
-,TRBJ2-4,TRBV3-1,CASSQQGGLAGLTKYF
-,TRBJ1-2,TRBV20-1,CSAPDRGLNGYTF
-,TRBJ1-2,TRBV15,CATSRDRSAYGYTF
-,TRBJ1-1,TRBV11-2,CASRPTTGVNTEAFF
-,TRBJ2-7,TRBV7-9,CASSLHGPSYEQYF
-,TRBJ2-1,TRBV5-1,CASRGSLGSSYNEQFF
-,TRBJ1-3,TRBV5-8,CASSPDTNSGNTIYF
-,TRBJ2-3,TRBV7-2,CASSHGLAGGGTQYF
-,TRBJ2-5,TRBV5-6,CASSWGTGKIETQYF